The rows below give T cell receptor beta chains drawn from one sample of a study of regulatory T cells in long-lasting Graves disease. TCRdb passed the multiplex PCR reads through MiXCR, listing each CDR3 protein once. The data contain approximately 540,000 distinct CDR3 sequences, approximately 12% of them singletons. This sample was shared with a second study, whose subject was T cells in Graves' hyperthyroidism and ophthalmopathy.

The sample here was peripheral blood mononuclear cells (PBMCs), taken at new diagnosis, from a patient treated with antithyroid drugs. The receptors shown here come from a woman aged 30 to 39 with Graves disease. Both conserved end residues are part of each CDR3. The D gene is left open where the match is weak. Clone size is stated in some rows and not others, as once, few, many or a class when expanded.

V: TRBV30
size: many
D: TRBD2
J: TRBJ2-1
length: 14
CDR3: CAWIPGLLYNEQFF
DNA: TGTGCCTGGATTCCGGGACTACTTTACAATGAGCAGTTCTTC

V: TRBV12-3/TRBV12-4
size: many
D: NA
J: TRBJ2-1
length: 15
CDR3: CASSFAGSSYNEQFF
DNA: TGTGCCAGCAGTTTCGCAGGGAGCTCCTACAATGAGCAGTTCTTC

V: TRBV28
size: many
D: TRBD1
J: TRBJ1-5
length: 17
CDR3: CASSGTGQGELFWPQHF
DNA: TGTGCCAGCAGTGGGACCGGACAGGGCGAGCTCTTTTGGCCCCAGCATTTT

V: TRBV4-1
size: many
D: NA
J: TRBJ1-6
length: 15
CDR3: CASSHDGSGNSPLHF
DNA: TGCGCCAGCAGCCACGACGGGAGTGGAAATTCACCCCTCCACTTT

V: TRBV5-1
size: many
D: NA
J: TRBJ2-1
length: 16
CDR3: CASSLGPPLAPNEQFF
DNA: TGCGCCAGCAGCTTGGGCCCCCCACTAGCTCCCAATGAGCAGTTCTTC

V: TRBV11-3
size: NA
D: TRBD1
J: TRBJ1-1
length: 13
CDR3: CASSFTTGPEAFF
DNA: TGTGCCAGCAGCTTCACGACAGGGCCTGAAGCTTTCTTT

V: TRBV6-1
size: NA
D: NA
J: TRBJ2-3
length: 12
CDR3: CASSEVLDTQYF
DNA: TGTGCCAGCAGTGAAGTACTGGATACGCAGTATTTT

V: TRBV28
size: many
D: NA
J: TRBJ1-5
length: 16
CDR3: CASQVSAARSRQPQHF
DNA: TGTGCCAGCCAGGTCTCGGCGGCCCGGAGTCGACAGCCCCAGCATTTT

V: TRBV2
size: many
D: TRBD1
J: TRBJ1-1
length: 15
CDR3: CASSERQGGMTEAFF
DNA: TGTGCCAGCAGCGAAAGACAGGGCGGGATGACTGAAGCTTTCTTT

V: TRBV6-2/TRBV6-3
size: many
D: NA
J: TRBJ1-3
length: 16
CDR3: CASSYSGSHSGNTIYF
DNA: TGTGCCAGCAGTTACTCAGGCAGCCACTCTGGAAACACCATATATTTT

V: TRBV6-1
size: NA
D: TRBD1
J: TRBJ2-1
length: 14
CDR3: CASSGTGGYNEQFF
DNA: TGTGCCAGTTCCGGGACAGGGGGTTACAATGAGCAGTTCTTC

V: TRBV6-2/TRBV6-3
size: NA
D: NA
J: TRBJ1-3
length: 13
CDR3: CASSSDSGFPIYF
DNA: TGTGCCAGCAGCTCAGACAGCGGGTTCCCCATATATTTT

V: TRBV7-3
size: many
D: NA
J: TRBJ2-5
length: 13
CDR3: CASSRRLQETQYF
DNA: TGTGCCAGCAGCCGTAGGCTACAAGAGACCCAGTACTTC

V: TRBV4-1
size: few
D: NA
J: TRBJ2-2
length: 16
CDR3: CASSLGPRGAGGELFF
DNA: TGCGCCAGCAGCCTGGGCCCCCGGGGGGCGGGCGGGGAGCTGTTTTTT

V: TRBV6-9
size: few
D: NA
J: TRBJ2-7
length: 16
CDR3: CASSYSRRDATYEQYF
DNA: TGTGCCAGCAGTTACTCTCGCCGGGACGCAACATACGAGCAGTACTTC

V: TRBV6-9
size: many
D: TRBD2
J: TRBJ2-5
length: 13
CDR3: CASSYRGGETQYF
DNA: TGTGCCAGCAGTTATCGGGGAGGGGAGACCCAGTACTTC

V: TRBV7-2
size: many
D: NA
J: TRBJ2-2
length: 13
CDR3: CASSLVGSGELFF
DNA: TGTGCCAGCAGCTTAGTGGGGTCCGGGGAGCTGTTTTTT

V: TRBV2
size: many
D: NA
J: TRBJ2-1
length: 13
CDR3: CASESQGGNEQFF
DNA: TGTGCCAGTGAGTCCCAGGGTGGCAATGAGCAGTTCTTC

V: TRBV18
size: many
D: TRBD2
J: TRBJ2-1
length: 13
CDR3: CASSPPTSGEQFF
DNA: TGTGCCAGCTCACCACCTACTAGCGGTGAGCAGTTCTTC

V: TRBV6-2/TRBV6-3
size: many
D: TRBD2
J: TRBJ2-5
length: 17
CDR3: CASNSPGLAGRGETQYF
DNA: TGTGCCAGCAATTCACCGGGACTAGCGGGACGAGGGGAGACCCAGTACTTC

V: TRBV7-2
size: many
D: NA
J: TRBJ2-7
length: 13
CDR3: CASSNFLLYEQYF
DNA: TGTGCCAGCAGTAATTTTTTACTCTACGAGCAGTACTTC

V: TRBV30
size: many
D: NA
J: TRBJ1-2
length: 11
CDR3: CAWSRESGYTF
DNA: TGTGCCTGGAGTCGGGAGTCCGGCTACACCTTC

V: TRBV19
size: NA
D: TRBD1
J: TRBJ2-2
length: 16
CDR3: CASSPKDRGDTGELFF
DNA: TGTGCCAGTAGTCCCAAGGACAGGGGGGACACCGGGGAGCTGTTTTTT

V: TRBV6-5
size: few
D: NA
J: TRBJ1-1
length: 16
CDR3: CASSYSGGRPNTEAFF
DNA: TGTGCCAGCAGTTACTCAGGAGGACGCCCGAACACTGAAGCTTTCTTT

V: TRBV2
size: NA
D: TRBD1
J: TRBJ1-1
length: 15
CDR3: CASSVDRGMNTEAFF
DNA: TGTGCCAGCAGTGTTGACAGGGGTATGAACACTGAAGCTTTCTTT

V: TRBV7-8
size: NA
D: NA
J: TRBJ2-5
length: 14
CDR3: CASSLGHLQETQYF
DNA: TGTGCCAGCAGCTTGGGACACCTTCAAGAGACCCAGTACTTC

V: TRBV11-3
size: few
D: TRBD1
J: TRBJ1-5
length: 21
CDR3: CASSLAPGQGAHLSGIQPQHF
DNA: TGTGCCAGCAGCTTAGCTCCGGGACAGGGGGCCCACTTGTCCGGGATTCAGCCCCAGCATTTT

V: TRBV10-3
size: NA
D: NA
J: TRBJ1-2
length: 13
CDR3: CAISASPGHGYTF
DNA: TGTGCCATCAGCGCCTCTCCGGGGCATGGCTACACCTTC

V: TRBV19
size: many
D: NA
J: TRBJ2-7
length: 14
CDR3: CASSAHGRPYEQYF
DNA: TGTGCCAGTAGTGCGCACGGACGGCCCTACGAGCAGTACTTC

V: TRBV30
size: NA
D: NA
J: TRBJ1-5
length: 13
CDR3: CAWSGFFGQPQHF
DNA: TGTGCCTGGAGTGGGTTTTTCGGTCAGCCCCAGCATTTT

V: TRBV3-1
size: many
D: TRBD1
J: TRBJ1-1
length: 16
CDR3: CASSLKGTVANTEAFF
DNA: TGTGCCAGCAGCCTGAAAGGGACAGTTGCGAACACTGAAGCTTTCTTT

V: TRBV5-6
size: many
D: NA
J: TRBJ1-2
length: 15
CDR3: CASSLDPDGRYGYTF
DNA: TGTGCCAGCAGCTTGGATCCCGACGGAAGATATGGCTACACCTTC

V: TRBV2
size: many
D: TRBD2
J: TRBJ2-7
length: 16
CDR3: CASSDRTSGRTHEQYF
DNA: TGTGCCAGCAGTGATAGGACTAGCGGGAGGACCCACGAGCAGTACTTC

V: TRBV5-6
size: many
D: NA
J: TRBJ2-1
length: 12
CDR3: CASSQTDNEQFF
DNA: TGTGCCAGCAGCCAAACAGACAATGAGCAGTTCTTC

V: TRBV20-1
size: many
D: NA
J: TRBJ1-5
length: 13
CDR3: CSATSELDQPQHF
DNA: TGCAGTGCTACCTCAGAGCTAGATCAGCCCCAGCATTTT

V: TRBV28
size: many
D: TRBD1
J: TRBJ2-1
length: 14
CDR3: CASRYRGQYNEQFF
DNA: TGTGCCAGCAGGTACAGGGGGCAATACAATGAGCAGTTCTTC

V: TRBV20-1
size: many
D: NA
J: TRBJ1-2
length: 17
CDR3: CSARGVNRARANYGYTF
DNA: TGCAGTGCTAGAGGAGTCAACCGGGCCCGAGCTAACTATGGCTACACCTTC

V: TRBV4-3
size: many
D: NA
J: TRBJ2-5
length: 15
CDR3: CASSQDSAWAGTQYF
DNA: TGCGCCAGCAGCCAAGATTCGGCGTGGGCCGGCACCCAGTACTTC

V: TRBV5-1
size: many
D: TRBD2
J: TRBJ2-5
length: 14
CDR3: CASSLLAVKETQYF
DNA: TGCGCCAGCAGCTTGCTAGCGGTGAAAGAGACCCAGTACTTC

V: TRBV2
size: many
D: NA
J: TRBJ1-2
length: 14
CDR3: CASSDFRGSYGYTF
DNA: TGTGCCAGCAGTGATTTTAGGGGTAGCTATGGCTACACCTTC

V: TRBV20-1
size: many
D: NA
J: TRBJ2-7
length: 15
CDR3: CSARNGAESSYEQYF
DNA: TGCAGTGCTAGGAATGGAGCGGAAAGCTCCTACGAGCAGTACTTC

V: TRBV5-5
size: NA
D: NA
J: TRBJ2-1
length: 14
CDR3: CASSLGPLFNEQFF
DNA: TGTGCCAGCAGCTTGGGGCCGCTGTTCAATGAGCAGTTCTTC

V: TRBV6-1
size: many
D: TRBD2
J: TRBJ2-2
length: 15
CDR3: CASSERTRGTGELFF
DNA: TGTGCCAGCAGTGAACGGACTAGAGGGACCGGGGAGCTGTTTTTT

V: TRBV5-5
size: few
D: NA
J: TRBJ2-2
length: 14
CDR3: CASSPGRNTGELFF
DNA: TGTGCCAGCTCCCCCGGACGTAACACCGGGGAGCTGTTTTTT

V: TRBV6-1
size: many
D: NA
J: TRBJ2-5
length: 15
CDR3: CASSTWKSRIETQYF
DNA: TGTGCCAGCAGTACCTGGAAGTCGCGAATAGAGACCCAGTACTTC

V: TRBV13
size: many
D: TRBD2
J: TRBJ2-7
length: 15
CDR3: CASSSGTSGIYEQYF
DNA: TGTGCCAGCAGCTCAGGGACTAGCGGGATCTACGAGCAGTACTTC

V: TRBV9
size: NA
D: NA
J: TRBJ1-2
length: 15
CDR3: CASSVGGTAKGGYTF
DNA: TGTGCCAGCAGCGTAGGAGGGACTGCAAAAGGGGGCTACACCTTC